Presented here are 20 T cell receptor beta chains from one specimen sequenced in a study of PD-1 blockade in classical Hodgkin lymphoma. Clones were sequenced by immunoSEQ multiplex PCR, and TCRdb holds only the in-frame ones, with some missing. The sample has 99,000 or so clones; roughly nine tenths are singletons. Time point of the sample: cycle 4 day 1 (C4D1), after five to seven weeks of nivolumab. All patients relapsed after autologous stem cell transplantation, and brentuximab vedotin exposure varied. The sequencing here drew on peripheral blood mononuclear cells (PBMCs), taken before the fourth cycle of nivolumab. All receptors come from a human donor with classical Hodgkin lymphoma.

The chain uses TRBV5-1 and TRBJ2-1, with D possibly called TRBD1 or TRBD2 (5 bases each). The germline CDR1 and CDR2 sequences are SGHRS and YFSETQ. V was clipped by 3 bases and J by 0 bases, with 7 bases between them. The CDR3 runs to 14 residues. CDR3 sequence reads: CASSWDGSYNEQFF. CDR3 sequence (DNA): TGCGCCAGCAGCTGGGACGGCTCCTACAATGAGCAGTTCTTC.

The J gene is TRBJ1-2, the V gene TRBV19, with D possibly matching TRBD1 (5 bases). Germline CDR1 reads LNHDA; CDR2 reads SQIVND (reference sequence). The CDR3 runs to 15 residues. V was clipped by 5 bases and J by 4 bases, with 17 bases between them. CDR3 DNA: TGTGCCAGTAGTTTATCGGGACGGGGAATCTATGGCTACACCTTC. Translating it yields CASSLSGRGIYGYTF.

The rearrangement uses TRBV6-4 and TRBJ2-7; no definite D call. Germline V gene lookup returns CDR1 MRHNA and CDR2 SNTAGT. This CDR3 is 10 amino acids long. Between the trimmed V and J ends, which lost 4 bases and 6 bases, there was a span of 4 bases. Here the CDR3 reads CASSGGEQYF. CDR3 nucleotide sequence: TGTGCCAGCAGTGGAGGCGAGCAGTACTTC.

Points on this clone: The germline gene is not matched at one end of the junction; a read error may be the cause. The genes are TRBV28 and TRBJ1-2; D is ambiguous. Germline loops: CDR1 MDHEN, CDR2 SYDVKM. This CDR3 has 14 residues. Here the CDR3 DNA reads TGTGCCAGCAGTTCCCCCCCGGCCAGGAACATCAACTCCTTC. Protein: CASSSPPARNINSF.

This CDR3 is CASSGDRDWFVGTDTQYF. The CDR3 bases are TGTGCCAGCAGCGGCGACAGGGATTGGTTTGTCGGCACAGATACGCAGTATTTT. The chain is built from TRBV5-4 and TRBJ2-3; 7 positions agree with TRBD1. The junction had 15 bases not matched to a gene; V was cut back by 4 bases and J by 1 base. The CDR3 covers 18 residues. Germline V gene sequence: CDR1 SGHNT, CDR2 YYREEE (reference sequence).

The chain has TRBV5-1 and TRBJ1-1; 11 bases fit TRBD1. Unmatched junction bases numbered 8, after V lost 4 bases and J lost 0 bases. Germline V gives CDR1 SGHRS, CDR2 YFSETQ. There are 17 residues in the CDR3. For the CDR3, the DNA is TGCGCCAGCAGCCCCAGGACAGGGGGCTCTGTGAACACTGAAGCTTTCTTT. Translated: CASSPRTGGSVNTEAFF.

The J gene is TRBJ2-7, the V gene TRBV7-9, with TRBD1 matching over 10 bases. This CDR3 region has 15 residues. V was pared by 5 bases and J by 3 bases, with 7 bases of the junction left unmatched. Germline CDR1 reads SEHNR; CDR2 reads FQNEAQ (reference sequence). CDR3 DNA sequence: TGTGCCAGCAGCCCCGACAGGGGGCGTCGCTACGAGCAGTACTTC. It encodes CASSPDRGRRYEQYF.

The chain links TRBV5-1 to TRBJ2-5; tentatively, D is TRBD1 (6 bases). From germline, CDR1 is SGHRS and CDR2 YFSETQ. The CDR3 runs to 17 residues. V gave up 4 bases and J gave up 3 bases, with 22 bases separating them. CDR3 in amino acids: CASSHTTGSGPKETQYF. The CDR3 DNA reads as TGCGCCAGCAGCCACACCACAGGGTCGGGTCCAAAAGAGACCCAGTACTTC.

The rearrangement uses TRBV19 and TRBJ1-5; 7 positions agree with TRBD1. V was clipped by 1 base and J by 0 bases; unmatched bases: 9. Germline-derived CDR1 and CDR2 are LNHDA and SQIVND (reference sequence). The CDR3 length is 18 residues. This CDR3 is CASSIVTGVKNSNQPQHF. The CDR3, as DNA: TGTGCCAGTAGTATAGTTACAGGGGTCAAGAATAGCAATCAGCCCCAGCATTTT.

The genes are TRBV30 and TRBJ2-1; the D is unclear. Trimming took 8 bases from V and 7 from J, leaving 21 bases between them. Germline assignment: CDR1 GTSNPN and CDR2 SVGIG (reference sequence). CDR3 length equals 14 residues. The CDR3 DNA reads as TGTGCCCGAGGTACCCTCCCCCATGGTAATGAGCAGTTCTTC. This translates into CARGTLPHGNEQFF. Together with reference TRBV30 and TRBJ2-1, the CDR3 gives the full variable domain: SQTIHQWPATLVQPVGSPLSLECTVEGTSNPNLYWYRQAAGRGLQLLFYSVGIGQISSEVPQNLSASRPQDRQFILSSKKLLLSDSGFYLCARGTLPHGNEQFFGPGTRLTVL.

As to this clone: Its ends do not fully match the called genes, so a read error is possible. The chain is built from TRBV7-9 and TRBJ2-7, with 8 positions matching TRBD1. The CDR3 consists of 14 residues. Germline V gene lookup returns CDR1 SEHNR and CDR2 FQNEAQ (reference sequence). CDR3 amino acids: CASRTLTGDPHLAF. As DNA, the CDR3 is TGTGCCAGCAGGACTCTGACAGGGGACCCACACCTTGCCTTC.

This clone was counted between two and nine times. CDR3 sequence: CASSASADLAMNTEAFF. In DNA, the CDR3 is TGTGCCAGCAGCGCAAGCGCCGACCTGGCCATGAACACTGAAGCTTTCTTT. The rearrangement uses TRBV11-2 and TRBJ1-1; no definite D call. Deletions cut 5 bases from V and 0 bases from J, with 19 bases between. Germline values: CDR1 SGHAT, CDR2 FQNNGV. This CDR3 comprises 17 residues.

The chain couples TRBV6-1 to TRBJ1-2; D is possibly TRBD1 (5 bases). The CDR3 consists of 14 residues. The germline CDR1 and CDR2 sequences are MNHNS and SASEGT. Trimming stripped 6 bases from V and 4 bases from J, with 15 bases between. The CDR3 DNA sequence: TGTGCCAGCAGAATCCTAGGGACGGGCTATGGCTACACCTTC. It is translated as CASRILGTGYGYTF.

This chain connects TRBV30 to TRBJ1-2; D gene ambiguous. The CDR3 is 12 residues long. Trimming stripped 0 bases from V and 7 bases from J, with 9 bases between. Germline V gene data show CDR1 as GTSNPN and CDR2 as SVGIG (reference sequence). For the CDR3, the DNA is TGTGCCTGGAGTGTGGGTAGGGTTGGCTACACCTTC. Its protein product is CAWSVGRVGYTF.

The genes are TRBV4-1 and TRBJ2-1; D gene ambiguous. CDR1 MGHRA and CDR2 YSYEKL come from the germline V gene. The V end lost 1 base, the J end lost 5 bases, and 6 bases lay between the germline ends. This CDR3 has 13 residues. CDR3 nucleotides: TGCGCCAGCAGCCAAGTTTTTGACAATGAGCAGTTCTTC. Its translation: CASSQVFDNEQFF.

The rearrangement links TRBV4-1 to TRBJ2-7, with D tentatively TRBD1 or TRBD2 (6 bases each). In germline, CDR1 is MGHRA, CDR2 YSYEKL. CDR3 size: 16 residues. Between the trimmed V and J ends, which lost 1 base and 2 bases, there was a span of 15 bases. The DNA of the CDR3 is TGCGCCAGCAGCCAAGCGGCGGTAGGGGGGACCTACGAGCAGTACTTC. Residues: CASSQAAVGGTYEQYF.

The CDR3 reads CASSDGAGRAKNIQYF. The DNA of the CDR3 is TGCGCCAGCAGTGATGGGGCAGGAAGAGCCAAAAACATTCAGTACTTC. The J gene is TRBJ2-4, the V gene TRBV10-1, with D possibly TRBD1 on 5 matching bases. V shed 3 bases and J shed 0 bases, with 12 bases lying between them. The germline CDR1 and CDR2 sequences are WNHNN and SYGVQD (reference sequence). This CDR3 is 16 amino acids long.

This rearrangement joins TRBV21-1 to TRBJ2-1; TRBD1, as called in the table, went unchecked against the DNA. TRBV21-1 is shown as a pseudogene. The CDR3 contains 14 residues. The DNA for the CDR3 is TGTGCCAGCGGGCTAGGTTTACAGGGGACAGAGCAGTTCTTC. Translating it yields CASGLGLQGTEQFF.

The chain is built from TRBV18 and TRBJ1-2; tentative D call: TRBD1 (5 bases). The CDR3 extends over 17 amino acids. Deletions cut 5 bases from V and 7 bases from J, with 26 bases between. Looked up from germline, CDR1 is KGHSH and CDR2 is LQKENI. CDR3 DNA sequence: TGTGCCAGCTCAACCACATCCCTTCCAGGGCGTTCGGGTGGCTACACCTTC. Protein: CASSTTSLPGRSGGYTF. Filled out from reference TRBV18 and TRBJ1-2, the complete variable domain reads NAGVMQNPRHLVRRRGQEARLRCSPMKGHSHVYWYRQLPEEGLKFMVYLQKENIIDESGMPKERFSAEFPKEGPSILRIQQVVRGDSAAYFCASSTTSLPGRSGGYTFGSGTRLTVV.

The chain employs TRBV28 and TRBJ1-5; TRBD1 might be the D (6 bases). This CDR3 is built from 13 residues. Germline V gene sequence: CDR1 MDHEN, CDR2 SYDVKM. V shed 7 bases and J shed 7 bases, with 14 bases lying between them. The CDR3: CASITGTGQPQHF. In DNA, the CDR3 is TGTGCCAGCATAACAGGGACGGGGCAGCCCCAGCATTTT.